A single sample gave rise to the 27 T cell receptor beta chains below, sequenced in a study of beta chain features in type 1 diabetes. Study conclusions and caveats: A moderate, significant TCRB CDR3 shortening appeared in type 1 diabetes across four CD4+ subsets.

Which antigens these TCRs recognize remains unknown. Since all of the isolated RNA was reverse transcribed, expressed TCRB transcripts were what got sequenced. Some clones are missing from TCRdb's copy, which holds only in-frame ones; the method was immunoSEQ multiplex PCR. The sample has 150,000 to 170,000 clones, 10% seen once. Sample: central memory CD4+ T cells from blood. These receptors were obtained from a man in his thirties or forties with type 1 diabetes.

V and J are TRBV15 and TRBJ1-5, with 9 bases that match TRBD1. CDR3 length: 15 residues. The V gene end was trimmed by 1 base and the J gene end by 4 bases; junction bases not matched to a gene: 2. CDR1 LNHNV and CDR2 YYDKDF come from the germline V gene (reference sequence). The CDR3 reads CATSRAGTGNQPQHF. CDR3 bases: TGTGCCACCAGCAGAGCTGGGACAGGGAATCAGCCCCAGCATTTT.

The rearrangement links TRBV30 to TRBJ2-4, with a tentative D call TRBD1 (5 bases). V was cut by 0 bases and J by 5 bases, with 5 bases left in between. This CDR3 has 12 residues. Germline V gives CDR1 GTSNPN, CDR2 SVGIG (reference sequence). The CDR3 is CAWSVGENIQYF. The CDR3 DNA reads TGTGCCTGGAGTGTAGGGGAAAACATTCAGTACTTC.

This clone qualifies as medium-sized. The gene calls are TRBV2 and TRBJ2-7; TRBD2 might be the D (6 bases). CDR3 length equals 14 residues. V lost 7 bases and J lost 2, with 15 bases in between. Germline values: CDR1 SNHLY, CDR2 FYNNEI. The CDR3 DNA reads TGTGCCAGCAAGCTGGGACTGCCAACCTACGAGCAGTACTTC. Protein sequence: CASKLGLPTYEQYF.

This clone appeared a few times. This chain joins TRBV7-3 and TRBJ2-3; 10 bases fit TRBD2. The V segment lost 4 bases and the J segment 4 bases; nucleotides outside the gene matches: 11. This CDR3 is 17 amino acids long. CDR1 is SGHTA, CDR2 FQGTGA, per germline. The CDR3 bases are TGTGCCAGCAGCTCCCGAGAAGCGGGAGGGCCCTCAGATACGCAGTATTTT. It yields the protein CASSSREAGGPSDTQYF.

A few counts support this clone. This same CDR3 is encoded by further DNA sequences in the sample. The rearrangement joins TRBV4-2 to TRBJ2-3, with TRBD2 matching over 7 bases. In germline, CDR1 is LGHNA, CDR2 YNFKEQ. V dropped 0 bases and J dropped 3; count of bases not matched to a gene: 3. The CDR3 is made up of 15 amino acids. This CDR3 is CASSQDGSGTDTQYF. The CDR3 DNA sequence: TGTGCCAGCAGCCAAGATGGTAGCGGGACAGATACGCAGTATTTT.

Only one count was recorded for this clone. This sequence joins TRBV30 and TRBJ2-1, with 15 bases aligning to TRBD2. The CDR3 sequence is 17 residues long. Trimming took 8 bases from V and 7 from J; bases not matched to a gene: 15. Germline assignment: CDR1 GTSNPN and CDR2 SVGIG (reference sequence). CDR3 amino acids: CAHQGGLAGGLANEQFF. The CDR3 DNA is TGTGCCCACCAAGGGGGACTAGCGGGAGGATTGGCTAATGAGCAGTTCTTC.

The rearrangement links TRBV5-1 to TRBJ2-5; TRBD2 matches at 8 bases. Germline V lookup: CDR1 SGHRS, CDR2 YFSETQ. Trimming cost V 7 bases and J 5 bases; bases outside gene matches: 4. The CDR3 totals 12 residues. This CDR3 reads CASGGGRETQYF. The CDR3 DNA reads as TGCGCCAGCGGAGGCGGGAGGGAGACCCAGTACTTC.

Only a few counts were recorded for this clone. Other DNA variants within this sample encode the same CDR3. V usage is TRBV7-6 and J usage is TRBJ1-5; possible D gene TRBD1, 5 bases. Germline loops: CDR1 SGHVS, CDR2 FNYEAQ. The CDR3 runs 14 residues. The ends were cut back, 1 base at V and 2 bases at J, with 6 bases in the middle. CDR3 DNA: TGTGCCAGCAGCTTAGAACAGGGCAATCAGCCCCAGCATTTT. It codes for CASSLEQGNQPQHF.

V is TRBV5-4 and J is TRBJ2-3; D is undetermined. The V end lost 2 bases, the J end lost 6 bases, and 4 bases lay between the germline ends. Germline V gene lookup returns CDR1 SGHNT and CDR2 YYREEE (reference sequence). The CDR3 has 11 amino acids. The CDR3 here is CASSLLDTQYF. CDR3 nucleotides: TGTGCCAGCAGCTTACTGGATACGCAGTATTTT.

The rearrangement uses TRBV11-2 and TRBJ1-3; D is uncertain. Trimming took 5 bases from V and 0 from J, leaving 8 bases between them. CDR3 length equals 14 residues. Germline values: CDR1 SGHAT, CDR2 FQNNGV. CDR3 sequence (DNA): TGTGCCAGCAGCGACTTCTACTCTGGAAACACCATATATTTT. Translating it yields CASSDFYSGNTIYF. Full variable domain (missing parts from reference TRBV11-2 and TRBJ1-3): EAGVAQSPRYKIIEKRQSVAFWCNPISGHATLYWYQQILGQGPKLLIQFQNNGVVDDSQLPKDRFSAERLKGVDSTLKIQPAKLEDSAVYLCASSDFYSGNTIYFGEGSWLTVV.

This clone was observed a handful of times. The gene calls are TRBV29-1 and TRBJ2-1, with TRBD1 as a possible D gene (6 bases). This CDR3 has 13 residues. From germline, CDR1 is SQVTM and CDR2 ANQGSEA. V was shortened by 2 bases and J by 9 bases, with 14 bases between the two germline ends. The DNA for the CDR3 is TGCAGCGTTGAAAGGGGGAAGAGGGGTGAGCAGTTCTTC. Translated: CSVERGKRGEQFF.

The chain carries TRBV4-2 and TRBJ1-2; TRBD1 is a possible D gene (6 bases). The V and J ends lost 0 bases and 2 bases respectively, with 13 bases between them. This CDR3 contains 16 residues. Germline CDR1 and CDR2: LGHNA and YNFKEQ. The CDR3 DNA reads TGTGCCAGCAGCCAAGAGGGGCTGGGGGCCAACTATGGCTACACCTTC. Its translation: CASSQEGLGANYGYTF.

This clone was seen a few times. The V call is TRBV27, the J call TRBJ2-5; D might be TRBD2 (6 bases). V lost 4 bases and J lost 7, with 16 bases in between. The CDR3 covers 14 residues. The germline V gene encodes CDR1 MNHEY and CDR2 SMNVEV (reference sequence). CDR3 amino acids: CASSYLRSGGTQYF. The CDR3 coding sequence is TGTGCCAGCAGTTACCTTAGGTCCGGGGGGACCCAGTACTTC.

This clone has only a few counts. The V gene is TRBV18, the J gene TRBJ2-3; the D gene is possibly TRBD2 (6 bases). Germline V gene sequence: CDR1 KGHSH, CDR2 LQKENI. The CDR3 is 15 amino acids. Trimming took off 2 bases at V and 4 bases at J, with 13 bases between the two ends. The CDR3 nucleotides are TGTGCCAGCTCACCAAACGTCGGGAGTGCAGATACGCAGTATTTT. Its translation: CASSPNVGSADTQYF.

The chain links TRBV19 to TRBJ1-5; D unclear. The germline V gene encodes CDR1 LNHDA and CDR2 SQIVND (reference sequence). CDR3 length: 16 residues. The ends were cut back, 8 bases at V and 4 bases at J, with 21 bases in the middle. In DNA form, the CDR3 reads TGTGCCAGTTGCATGAGCTCGGAGGGTTCTAATCAGCCCCAGCATTTT. Protein sequence: CASCMSSEGSNQPQHF.

There are a few counts of this clone. The chain joins TRBV4-2 to TRBJ2-1; 8 nucleotides match TRBD2. J lost 7 bases, V lost 1 base, and 12 bases had no gene match. The germline V gene encodes CDR1 LGHNA and CDR2 YNFKEQ. This CDR3 has 17 amino acids. CDR3 nucleotides: TGTGCCAGCAGCCAAGGGGTTGCAGCGGGAGTTTTAAATGAGCAGTTCTTC. Translating it yields CASSQGVAAGVLNEQFF.

This clone has a handful of counts. The chain couples TRBV5-6 to TRBJ2-6; the D gene is possibly TRBD1 (6 bases). The CDR3 has 15 amino acids. Germline values: CDR1 SGHDT, CDR2 YYEEEE. V was cut by 3 bases and J by 1 base, with 8 bases left in between. The CDR3 spells CASSSGVSGANVLTF. DNA for the CDR3: TGTGCCAGCAGCTCAGGGGTTTCTGGGGCCAACGTCCTGACTTTC.

This clone has just a few counts. The chain carries TRBV5-1 and TRBJ1-1, with a weak D call TRBD1 (6 bases). The CDR3 has 14 residues. V shed 1 base and J shed 5 bases, with 12 bases lying between them. CDR1 and CDR2 (germline): SGHRS, YFSETQ. CDR3 protein: CASSLTGRGTEAFF. CDR3 sequence (DNA): TGCGCCAGCAGCTTGACAGGGCGAGGGACTGAAGCTTTCTTT.

This chain connects TRBV9 to TRBJ1-1; D gene uncertain. The germline V gene has CDR1 SGDLS and CDR2 YYNGEE. CDR3 length: 14 amino acids. V dropped 0 bases and J dropped 1 base, with 7 bases sitting between them. In DNA, the CDR3 is TGTGCCAGCAGCGTAGACGCCAGGAACACTGAAGCTTTCTTT. As protein: CASSVDARNTEAFF.

This chain uses TRBV5-6 with TRBJ1-1, with D hard to call. CDR1 SGHDT and CDR2 YYEEEE come from the germline V gene. V was shortened by 4 bases and J by 0 bases, with 10 bases between the two germline ends. The CDR3 sequence is 14 residues long. The CDR3 region has the DNA TGTGCCAGCAGCCTTCGTTTCTTGAACACTGAAGCTTTCTTT. As protein: CASSLRFLNTEAFF.

This clone was picked up many times. The rearrangement joins TRBV12-5 to TRBJ2-2; no clear D gene. Germline-derived CDR1 and CDR2 are LGHNT and FRNRAP. Trimming shortened V by 2 bases and J by 3 bases, and 19 bases separated the two germline ends. This CDR3 has 18 residues. The CDR3 DNA follows: TGTGCTAGTGGTTTGTATCCCGGTTCTCTCTCCGACACCGGGGAGCTGTTTTTT. Residues: CASGLYPGSLSDTGELFF.

This clone was picked up a small number of times. The genes are TRBV5-1 and TRBJ2-5; 7 bases match TRBD1. This CDR3 has 15 amino acids. With V trimmed by 0 bases and J by 5 bases, 7 bases remained unmatched. Germline V gene lookup returns CDR1 SGHRS and CDR2 YFSETQ. CDR3 in amino acids: CASSLAPDRRETQYF. The CDR3 region has the DNA TGCGCCAGCAGCTTGGCCCCGGACAGGCGGGAGACCCAGTACTTC. The full variable domain, rest sourced from reference TRBV5-1 and TRBJ2-5, is KAGVTQTPRYLIKTRGQQVTLSCSPISGHRSVSWYQQTPGQGLQFLFEYFSETQRNKGNFPGRFSGRQFSNSRSEMNVSTLELGDSALYLCASSLAPDRRETQYFGPGTRLLVL.

The sample holds a few counts of this clone. The CDR3 nucleotides read TGCAGTGTGGGGAGGTACAATGAGCAGTTCTTC. Its translation: CSVGRYNEQFF. V gene TRBV20-1 combines with J gene TRBJ2-1; a possible D gene is TRBD2 (6 bases). The CDR3 loop spans 11 amino acids. V lost 7 bases, J lost 4 bases, and 8 bases lay in between. Germline V gives CDR1 DFQATT, CDR2 SNEGSKA (reference sequence).

The chain uses TRBV11-2 and TRBJ2-6; D is unresolved. There are 13 residues in the CDR3. Trimming shortened V by 3 bases and J by 2 bases, and 2 bases separated the two germline ends. Per the germline V gene, CDR1 is SGHAT and CDR2 is FQNNGV. The CDR3 spells CASSFTGANVLTF. In nucleotides, the CDR3 is TGTGCCAGCAGCTTTACTGGGGCCAACGTCCTGACTTTC. Full variable domain (outside the CDR3, taken from reference TRBV11-2 and TRBJ2-6): EAGVAQSPRYKIIEKRQSVAFWCNPISGHATLYWYQQILGQGPKLLIQFQNNGVVDDSQLPKDRFSAERLKGVDSTLKIQPAKLEDSAVYLCASSFTGANVLTFGAGSRLTVL.

This clone was detected a few times. The chain recombines TRBV14 with TRBJ2-7; 9 bases align to TRBD2. This CDR3 has 15 amino acids. The V and J ends lost 4 bases and 4 bases, in that order; junction bases with no gene match: 8. Germline V gene lookup returns CDR1 SGHDN and CDR2 FVKESK. The CDR3 bases are TGTGCCAGCAGCCCCCTAGCGGGACATTCATACGAGCAGTACTTC. It specifies CASSPLAGHSYEQYF. The full variable domain, with the rest looked up from reference TRBV14 and TRBJ2-7, is EAGVTQFPSHSVIEKGQTVTLRCDPISGHDNLYWYRRVMGKEIKFLLHFVKESKQDESGMPNNRFLAERTGGTYSTLKVQPAELEDSGVYFCASSPLAGHSYEQYFGPGTRLTVT.

This rearrangement joins TRBV29-1 to TRBJ2-7; 9 nucleotides match TRBD1. The length of the CDR3 is 12 residues. J was trimmed by 2 bases and V by 6 bases; bases with no gene match: 2. The germline V gene encodes CDR1 SQVTM and CDR2 ANQGSEA. The CDR3 region has the DNA TGCAGCGTCGGGACAGGGACCTACGAGCAGTACTTC. Amino acid sequence: CSVGTGTYEQYF.

This chain connects TRBV6-5 to TRBJ2-7; 10 bases align to TRBD2. The germline CDR1 and CDR2 sequences are MNHEY and SVGAGI. CDR3 length: 13 residues. After removal of 7 bases from V and 5 bases from J, the junction contained 5 bases not matched to a gene. The CDR3: CASTVAGGDEQYF. CDR3 nucleotides: TGTGCCAGCACCGTAGCGGGAGGTGACGAGCAGTACTTC.